The text below deals with one T cell receptor beta chain. Here immunoSEQ multiplex PCR was the method, and the copy in TCRdb shows in-frame clones only, minus some. Of around 75,000 clones in the sample, around nine tenths were seen once. The data belong to a study of technical replicates of blood from a handful of donors. The CDR3 totals 17 residues. V lost 3 bases and J lost 0, with 17 bases in between. CDR1 is MDHEN and CDR2 is SYDVKM in the germline V gene. The source is a human donor in good health. The sequencing sample was made of T cells isolated from PBMCs. J is TRBJ1-1 and V is TRBV28; D is unclear. DNA for the CDR3: TGTGCCAGCAGTTTGGGCACCCTGCGGGCTCTGAACACTGAAGCTTTCTTT. As protein: CASSLGTLRALNTEAFF.